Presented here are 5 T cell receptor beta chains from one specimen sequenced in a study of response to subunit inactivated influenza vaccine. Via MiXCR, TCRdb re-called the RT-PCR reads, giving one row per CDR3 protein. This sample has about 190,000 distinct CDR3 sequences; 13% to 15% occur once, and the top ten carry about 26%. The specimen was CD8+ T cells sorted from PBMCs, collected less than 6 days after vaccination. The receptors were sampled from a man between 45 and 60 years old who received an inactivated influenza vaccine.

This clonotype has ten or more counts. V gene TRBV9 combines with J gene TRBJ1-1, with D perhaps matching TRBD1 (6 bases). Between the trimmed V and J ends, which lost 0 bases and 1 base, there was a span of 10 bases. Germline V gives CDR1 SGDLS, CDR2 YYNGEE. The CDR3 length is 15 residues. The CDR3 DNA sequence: TGTGCCAGCAGCGTAGGAGGGGGGACGAACACTGAAGCTTTCTTT. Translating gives CASSVGGGTNTEAFF.

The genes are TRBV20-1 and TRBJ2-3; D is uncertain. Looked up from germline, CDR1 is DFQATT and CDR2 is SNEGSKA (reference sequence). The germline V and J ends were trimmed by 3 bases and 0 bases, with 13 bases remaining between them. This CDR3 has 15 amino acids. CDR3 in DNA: TGCAGTGCTAGCCCAGTTTATCCTAGCACAGATACGCAGTATTTT. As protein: CSASPVYPSTDTQYF.

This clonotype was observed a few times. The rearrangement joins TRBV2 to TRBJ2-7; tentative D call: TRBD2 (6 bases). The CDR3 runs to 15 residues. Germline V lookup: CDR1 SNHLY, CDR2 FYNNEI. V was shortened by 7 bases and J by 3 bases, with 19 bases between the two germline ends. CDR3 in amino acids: CASKGGRHTNYEQYF. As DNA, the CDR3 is TGTGCCAGCAAGGGAGGCCGGCACACCAACTACGAGCAGTACTTC.

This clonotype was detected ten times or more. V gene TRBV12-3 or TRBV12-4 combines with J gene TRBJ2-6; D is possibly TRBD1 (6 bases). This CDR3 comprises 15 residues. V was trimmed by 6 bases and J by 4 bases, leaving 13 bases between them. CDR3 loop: CASSPGALGANVLTF. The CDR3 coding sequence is TGTGCCAGCAGCCCAGGGGCCCTAGGGGCCAACGTCCTGACTTTC.

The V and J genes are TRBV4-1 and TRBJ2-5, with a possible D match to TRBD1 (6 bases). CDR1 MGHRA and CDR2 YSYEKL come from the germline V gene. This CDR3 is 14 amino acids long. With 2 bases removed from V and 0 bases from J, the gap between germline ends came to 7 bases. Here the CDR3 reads CASSQYRDQETQYF. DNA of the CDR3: TGCGCCAGCAGCCAATACAGGGACCAAGAGACCCAGTACTTC.